This T cell receptor beta chain was sequenced in a study of blood T cells in healthy people across ages. Broader study findings: Getting older went along with TCR beta diversity per million T cells dropping roughly linearly.

CDR3 length: 14 amino acids. V shed 5 bases, J shed 0 bases, and the junction held 3 bases outside the gene matches. The sample holds a few counts of this clonotype. Its target is not known. A second PCR, run for roughly 7 to 11 cycles, used a sample-barcoded 5' primer plus a J-beta primer mix. Each CDR3 protein is one row after TCRdb ran MiXCR on the 5' RACE reads. The sample contains 750,000 to 1,000,000 distinct CDR3 sequences, roughly 28% of which appear only once. The same sample was also used in a study of T cells of mothers and their children.

The chain couples TRBV12-3 or TRBV12-4 to TRBJ2-7; 8 nucleotides agree with TRBD1. The TCR originated in a woman aged 40 to 50 in good health. Sequenced material: blood. The CDR3 reads CASSMQGASYEQYF. CDR3 DNA sequence: TGTGCCAGCAGTATGCAGGGGGCCTCCTACGAGCAGTACTTC.